Detailed here is one T cell receptor (beta chain). No cognate antigen has been identified for it. The sample holds no much larger clone one base away, and base qualities are not on file. The sample belongs to a study of blood T cell repertoires in COVID-19 (dated by TCRdb to 2018 to 2020). For the study in its entirety: The collaborator samples originated in the United States, Italy and Spain and spanned the acute and convalescent phases of COVID-19. The repertoires were released in a freely available public database meant as a resource for research on the immune response to SARS-CoV-2. A de-identified subject ID, COVID-19 status, age in years and sex were almost always included in the sample metadata. Subjects who had been exposed to COVID-19, were actively infected with it, or had recovered from it provided the deeply sampled blood TCRbeta repertoires that made up the dataset. The material from the prospective study consisted of cDNA or gDNA derived from T cells, B-cell-depleted T cells, or PBMCs. HLA class I and class II types, where available, came from metadata supplied by the sample provider rather than from assay-based typing. Samples came from the ongoing ImmuneRACE study (first 160 participants) plus 1,254 subjects from 6 global collaborators.

CDR1 LGHNA and CDR2 YNFKEQ are derived from the germline V gene. V sheds 0 bases and J sheds 5 bases, leaving 14 bases between their ends. The CDR3 numbers 16 residues from cysteine through phenylalanine. Solely the CDR3 DNA is kept, with 48 bases framed from the first base. Each collaborating institution followed its own protocols to collect whole blood in K2EDTA tubes. Collaborator samples were shipped for TCRbeta analysis as frozen whole blood, isolated PBMCs, or DNA extracted from either sample type. TCRbeta CDR3 regions were amplified from genomic DNA by means of the immunoSEQ Assay, a bias-controlled multiplex PCR. In the source study's methods: The number of nucleated cells in each sample was estimated by amplification of reference gene primers within the assay. To quantify the absolute abundance of each unique TCRbeta CDR3 rearrangement, sequence reads were collapsed and filtered. For each sample, productive Simpson clonality was calculated as the square root of Simpson's diversity index over productive rearrangements. Entries here come from immuneACCESS through TCRdb and include only in-frame sequences with V and J called. Some clones fail to appear in such tables; in the studies checked, an unresolved V gene covers under half of the shortfall, and the cause of the remainder is unknown. V and J calls and clone size are as listed in that table; D and trimming were resolved from the DNA. Across this sample there are 250,000 or so clones, with roughly nine tenths seen only once. The ten largest clones represent approximately 9% of the sample.

What the research found in general, with its limitations: The amount of clinical and demographic metadata varied by source and participant and was provided uncurated.

The chain was built from TRBV4-2 and TRBJ1-5, and TRBD1 may be the D gene, going by 6 matching bases. This sequence originates from a man in his forties with active or convalescent COVID-19. Sample: peripheral blood. The CDR3 in this case is CASSQDERAGDQPQHF. The DNA is as follows: TGTGCCAGCAGCCAAGATGAGAGGGCAGGGGATCAGCCCCAGCATTTT.